This TCR beta chain was recorded in a study of blood T cells in healthy people across ages. A word on this clonotype: Its antigen is still unknown.

Findings and caveats of the study: With age, beta diversity per million T cells declined roughly linearly, significantly by approximately 40.

A J-beta primer mix and a sample-barcoded 5' primer were used in a second PCR of roughly 6 to 11 cycles. Each cDNA molecule, via a template-switch adaptor with 12 random nucleotides, was tagged. A single record per CDR3 protein comes from TCRdb applying MiXCR to the 5' RACE reads. The sample includes 1 million or so distinct CDR3 sequences, over 35% of them seen just once. Donors were systemically healthy Caucasian individuals from Russia aged roughly 6 to 100 years. Isolated per sample were at least 6 million PBMCs. The germline V gene has CDR1 SGHNT and CDR2 YENEEA. Trimming left V 6 bases short and J 3 bases short, with 8 bases between. The CDR3 is 12 amino acids.

The clonotype was recovered from a woman aged 55 to 70 in good health. The sequenced material came from blood. The V call is TRBV11-3, the J call TRBJ2-5; no firm D call. CDR3 residues: CASSQNEETQYF. CDR3 DNA: TGTGCCAGCAGTCAAAATGAAGAGACCCAGTACTTC.